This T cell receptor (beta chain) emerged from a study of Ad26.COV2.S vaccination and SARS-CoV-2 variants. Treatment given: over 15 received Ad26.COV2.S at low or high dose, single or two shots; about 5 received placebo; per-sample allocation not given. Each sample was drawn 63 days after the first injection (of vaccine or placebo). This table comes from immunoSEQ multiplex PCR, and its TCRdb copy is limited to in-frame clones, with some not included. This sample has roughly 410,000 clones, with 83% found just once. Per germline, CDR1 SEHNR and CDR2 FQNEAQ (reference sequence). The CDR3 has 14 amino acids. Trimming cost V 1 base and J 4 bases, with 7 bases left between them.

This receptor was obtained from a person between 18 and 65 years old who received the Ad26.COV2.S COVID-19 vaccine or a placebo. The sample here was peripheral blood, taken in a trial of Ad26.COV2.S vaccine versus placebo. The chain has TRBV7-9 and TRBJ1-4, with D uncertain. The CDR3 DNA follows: TGTGCCAGCAGCTTAGGCCTGAATAATGAAAAACTGTTTTTT. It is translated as CASSLGLNNEKLFF.